One and the same sample provided the 7 T cell receptor beta chains below, sequenced in a study of OX40 agonist ivuxolimab in advanced cancers. The repertoire was sequenced with immunoSEQ multiplex PCR; TCRdb's copy has only in-frame clones and lacks some. The sample consists of about 58,000 clones, roughly 80% of them appearing once. The input for sequencing was CD4+ or CD8+ T cells sorted from blood, taken in a trial of the OX40 agonist ivuxolimab. The source of these receptors is an adult with an advanced solid tumor such as melanoma, head and neck, liver or kidney cancer.

As for this clone: The same CDR3 can be traced to other DNA sequences in this sample. The chain has TRBV7-3 and TRBJ2-5, with unresolved D. Germline CDR1 is SGHTA and CDR2 is FQGTGA. CDR3 length: 13 amino acids. Trimming removed 3 bases from V and 2 bases from J, with 7 bases in between. CDR3 region: CASSLGLQETQYF. CDR3 nucleotide sequence: TGTGCCAGCAGCTTGGGGTTACAAGAGACCCAGTACTTC.

This clone was counted between two and nine times. V usage is TRBV2 and J usage is TRBJ1-6; no clear D gene. Trimming left V 8 bases short and J 6 bases short, with 8 bases between. Per the germline V gene, CDR1 is SNHLY and CDR2 is FYNNEI. This CDR3 comprises 12 residues. CDR3 in DNA: TGTGCCAGCCCAGGCAGTAATTCACCCCTCCACTTT. As protein: CASPGSNSPLHF.

This clone was counted a few times. The J gene is TRBJ2-3, the V gene TRBV28, with TRBD1 matching over 9 bases. The CDR3 is made up of 14 amino acids. V was pared by 5 bases and J by 6 bases, with 6 bases of the junction left unmatched. Germline CDR1 is MDHEN and CDR2 is SYDVKM. The CDR3 nucleotides read TGTGCCAGCAGTAGGACAGGGGTATTCGATACGCAGTATTTT. Its translation is CASSRTGVFDTQYF.

The genes are TRBV9 and TRBJ1-6; the D gene is possibly TRBD1 (6 bases). Per germline, CDR1 SGDLS and CDR2 YYNGEE. The CDR3 runs 15 residues. V lost 0 bases to trimming and J lost 8 bases, with 12 bases between them. CDR3 in amino acids: CASSVEGGGDSPLHF. The DNA for the CDR3 is TGTGCCAGCAGCGTAGAAGGGGGAGGTGATTCACCCCTCCACTTT.

This clone was seen once. The chain has TRBV11-1 and TRBJ2-5, with 15 bases identical to TRBD2. CDR1 and CDR2 (germline): SGHAT, FQDESV (reference sequence). J lost 5 bases, V lost 5 bases, and 6 bases had no gene match. This CDR3 spans 16 amino acids. Here the CDR3 DNA reads TGTGCCAGCAGCCTCGGACTAGCGGGGGGGCGCGAGACCCAGTACTTC. Amino acids: CASSLGLAGGRETQYF. The full variable domain, with the rest looked up from reference TRBV11-1 and TRBJ2-5, is EAEVAQSPRYKITEKSQAVAFWCDPISGHATLYWYRQILGQGPELLVQFQDESVVDDSQLPKDRFSAERLKGVDSTLKIQPAELGDSAMYLCASSLGLAGGRETQYFGPGTRLLVL.

V gene TRBV11-2 combines with J gene TRBJ2-7; 7 nucleotides line up with TRBD1. This CDR3 spans 15 amino acids. Germline values: CDR1 SGHAT, CDR2 FQNNGV. J was trimmed by 7 bases and V by 1 base; bases with no gene match: 10. For the CDR3, the DNA is TGTGCCAGCAGCTTAGTTGCCGGGACAGCCCTAGAGCAGTACTTC. Protein product: CASSLVAGTALEQYF.

The chain couples TRBV28 to TRBJ2-5; D may be TRBD1 or TRBD2 (5 bases each). Trimming shortened V by 6 bases and J by 0 bases, and 14 bases separated the two germline ends. This CDR3 has 15 amino acids. The germline gives CDR1 MDHEN, CDR2 SYDVKM. CDR3 DNA: TGTGCCAGCAGGTTGGGCAGGGAGTACCAAGAGACCCAGTACTTC. This translates into CASRLGREYQETQYF.